These T cell receptor beta chains were read from a single sample in a study of immune evolution from preneoplasia to lung adenocarcinoma. Clones were sequenced by immunoSEQ multiplex PCR, and TCRdb holds only the in-frame ones, with some missing. Of a few thousand clones listed, approximately 91% were seen once; the top ten hold approximately 2.6%. The sample taken for sequencing was FFPE invasive lung adenocarcinoma tissue. All receptors derive from a person in their fifties with lung adenocarcinoma. CDR3s include the opening cysteine and the closing phenylalanine or tryptophan. A D gene is named only where the DNA matches it firmly. Rows may omit the clone size; those that give it use once, few, many or a size class.

v_call	clone_size	d_call	j_call	cdr3_nt	cdr3_aa
TRBV4-1	once	TRBD1	TRBJ1-1	TGCGCCAGCAATTTCCAGGGGGGGAACACTGAAGCTTTCTTT	CASNFQGGNTEAFF
TRBV5-6	-	TRBD1	TRBJ2-3	TGTGCCAGCACCCGGACAGGGACTACAGATACGCAGTATTTT	CASTRTGTTDTQYF
TRBV18	-	TRBD2	TRBJ2-1	TGTGCCAGCTCAACTAGCGGCAACTCCGAGGAGTTCTTC	CASSTSGNSEEFF
TRBV11-3	-	-	TRBJ2-1	TGTGCCAGCAGCTTAGATCGGTCTAGCCCTAAGCAGTTCTTC	CASSLDRSSPKQFF
TRBV7-9	once	-	TRBJ1-3	TGTGCCAGCAGCCTAGGAGGAAACACCATATATTTT	CASSLGGNTIYF
TRBV5-1	-	TRBD1	TRBJ1-1	TGCGCCAGCAGCTTGGCCACAGGGGGGAACACTGAAGCTTTCTTT	CASSLATGGNTEAFF
TRBV27	-	-	TRBJ1-1	TGTGCCAGCAATCCTACTTTAAGGGGCACTGAAGCTTTCTTT	CASNPTLRGTEAFF
TRBV7-6	-	-	TRBJ2-2	TGTGCCAGCAGCCCTAAAGCGTCCGGGGCCGCCGGGGAGCTGTTTTTT	CASSPKASGAAGELFF
TRBV9	-	-	TRBJ1-1	TGTGCCAGCAGCGTAGTATCGCGGAACACTGAAGCTTTCTTT	CASSVVSRNTEAFF
TRBV15	-	TRBD1	TRBJ2-1	TGTGCCACCAAGGACAGGGGGTACGCGTCCTACAATGAGCAGTTCTTC	CATKDRGYASYNEQFF
TRBV11-2	large	-	TRBJ2-7	TGTGCCAGCAGCCCGAGCTTGCAAACCTACGAGCAGTACTTC	CASSPSLQTYEQYF
TRBV4-2	-	TRBD2	TRBJ2-7	TGTGCCAGCAGCCAAGAGCTAGCGGACTCCTACGAGCAGTACTTC	CASSQELADSYEQYF
TRBV4-2	-	TRBD2	TRBJ2-2	TGTGCCAGCAGCCAAGGTAGCTCTAGCGGGAGTTTGAACACCGGGGAGCTGTTTTTT	CASSQGSSSGSLNTGELFF
TRBV18	-	TRBD1	TRBJ1-2	TGTGCCAGCTCAGAACAGGGGGATGGCTATGGCTACACCTTC	CASSEQGDGYGYTF
TRBV28	-	TRBD2	TRBJ2-1	TGTGCCAGCAGTTCCGGAGGGACTAGAAACAATGAGCAGTTCTTC	CASSSGGTRNNEQFF
TRBV6-1	-	-	TRBJ1-5	TGTGCCAGCAGTGAAGAAACAAATCTATCAACTCAGCCCCAGCATTTT	CASSEETNLSTQPQHF
TRBV19	-	TRBD1	TRBJ1-2	TGTGCCAGTAGTATCCCCGGGACAGGACAACGACGTGGTGGCTACACCTTC	CASSIPGTGQRRGGYTF
TRBV6-5	once	-	TRBJ2-7	TGTGCCAGCAGTCCCCTTTCAGAAGTGGTCTACGAGCAGTACTTC	CASSPLSEVVYEQYF
TRBV9	-	-	TRBJ2-5	TGTGCCAGCAGCGTAGGAGCCCGCTCGTCTGAGACCCAGTACTTC	CASSVGARSSETQYF
TRBV9	-	-	TRBJ2-5	TGTGCCAGCAGCGTAGAAGGGGACCAAGAGACCCAGTACTTC	CASSVEGDQETQYF
TRBV7-6	-	-	TRBJ2-3	TGTGCCAGCAGCTTAGGACTAACCACAGATACGCAGTATTTT	CASSLGLTTDTQYF
TRBV29-1	-	TRBD1	TRBJ1-1	TGCAGCGTTGCTAGGACAGGGGCCGGAGAAGCTTTCTTT	CSVARTGAGEAFF
TRBV6-5	-	-	TRBJ1-4	TGTGCCAGCAGTACAGGGTTGATTGAAAAACTGTTTTTT	CASSTGLIEKLFF
TRBV7-9	once	-	TRBJ2-5	TGTGCCAGCAGCTCAGGTCAGGCACAGGGCCTCCAAGAGACCCAGTACTTC	CASSSGQAQGLQETQYF
TRBV5-1	-	-	TRBJ1-1	TGCGCCAGCAGCCATACACCCTACACTGAAGCTTTCTTT	CASSHTPYTEAFF
TRBV19	-	TRBD1	TRBJ1-5	TGTGCCAGTAGTTTACAGGGGAAGCCTAATCAGCCCCAGCATTTT	CASSLQGKPNQPQHF
TRBV4-2	-	TRBD2	TRBJ2-1	TGTGCCAGCAGCCAAGACGCGGCGACTAGCGGATACAATGAGCAGTTCTTC	CASSQDAATSGYNEQFF
TRBV5-8	-	-	TRBJ1-2	TGTGCCAGCGGAACAGGGTCTGACTATGGCTACACCTTC	CASGTGSDYGYTF
TRBV6-4	-	TRBD2	TRBJ2-3	TGTGCCAGCAGTGTGACTAGCGGGAGTACAGATACGCAGTATTTT	CASSVTSGSTDTQYF
TRBV18	-	-	TRBJ1-2	TGTGCCAGCTCACCCGGACAGTTGGGAGGCTATGGCTACACCTTC	CASSPGQLGGYGYTF
TRBV6-6	few	TRBD1	TRBJ2-7	TGTGCCAGCAGGGACAGGGAAAGCTCCTACGAGCAGTACTTC	CASRDRESSYEQYF
TRBV19	-	TRBD1	TRBJ2-3	TGTGCCAGTAGGCACAGGGGGTTTGCCACAGATACGCAGTATTTT	CASRHRGFATDTQYF
TRBV15	-	TRBD2	TRBJ2-1	TGTGCCACCAGCAGAGATCTGACTAGCGGGACCGCAGGGGAGCAGTTCTTC	CATSRDLTSGTAGEQFF
TRBV6-6	-	-	TRBJ1-1	TGTGCCAGCAGTTACGGCAGGGCCCGGGCCACTGAAGCTTTCTTT	CASSYGRARATEAFF
TRBV5-1	-	TRBD1	TRBJ1-2	TGCGCCAGCAGCTTGGACTTAGACAGGGATAGCGGCTACACCTTC	CASSLDLDRDSGYTF
TRBV19	-	-	TRBJ2-5	TGTGCCTCGGGGGTTCAAGAGACCCAGTACTTC	CASGVQETQYF
TRBV6-1	once	-	TRBJ2-3	TGTGCCAGCAGTGAGACCTTTAGCACAGATACGCAGTATTTT	CASSETFSTDTQYF
TRBV5-8	once	-	TRBJ2-7	TGTGCCAGCAGCTTCAGGGACCCGCCCCGGCAGTACTTC	CASSFRDPPRQYF
TRBV6-5	-	-	TRBJ1-5	TGTGCCAGCAGTTACAGTTTCAGCAATCAGCCCCAGCATTTT	CASSYSFSNQPQHF
TRBV5-1	-	-	TRBJ1-2	TGCGCCAGCAGCTTGGCGGGGGGCTATGGCTACACCTTC	CASSLAGGYGYTF
TRBV9	-	TRBD1	TRBJ2-3	TGTGCCAGCAGCGGTCTAATCCGGGACAGGGGCCAACAAGGGGACACAGATACGCAGTATTTT	CASSGLIRDRGQQGDTDTQYF
TRBV2	-	-	TRBJ2-7	TGTGCCAGCAGGGGGACGGAGAGTTCCTACGAGCAGTACTTC	CASRGTESSYEQYF
TRBV11-1	-	TRBD1	TRBJ2-2	TGTGCCAGCAGCTCAGGACAGGTCGGCGGGGAGCTGTTTTTT	CASSSGQVGGELFF
TRBV19	-	TRBD2	TRBJ2-3	TGTGCCACCCTAAGCGGGAGGAGCACAGATACGCAGTATTTT	CATLSGRSTDTQYF
TRBV18	-	-	TRBJ1-2	TGTGCCAGCTCACCAAGTCCAGTCTATGGCTACACCTTC	CASSPSPVYGYTF
TRBV5-4	-	-	TRBJ2-5	TGTGCCAGCAGCTTTCACGGGAAAAAGACCCAATACTTC	CASSFHGKKTQYF
TRBV29-1	-	-	TRBJ2-5	TGCAGCGTTGAGAAACGGCGACAGGAGACCCAGTACTTC	CSVEKRRQETQYF